The clone carrying this T cell receptor beta chain was found once. The data belong to a study of T-cell memory formation after mild COVID-19. Germline loops: CDR1 MGHRA, CDR2 YSYEKL. Trimming removed 4 bases from V and 2 bases from J; junction bases left unmatched: 3. CDR3 length: 14 amino acids. A single record per CDR3 protein comes from TCRdb applying MiXCR to the 5' RACE reads. The sample contains a few hundred thousand distinct CDR3 sequences, 15% of which appear only once. The chain combines TRBV4-1 with TRBJ2-3, with 7 bases that match TRBD2. The origin of this receptor is a man aged 18 to 30 who had mild COVID-19 (a few samples of this study predate the infection). Cell type and time point are not known. Sequenced: PBMCs or a T cell subset sorted from them (not recorded which). The CDR3 sequence: CASSRAGTTDTQYF. CDR3 coding DNA: TGCGCCAGCAGCCGAGCGGGGACCACAGATACGCAGTATTTT.